Reported below is one T cell receptor beta chain. Its target is unknown. This sample is drawn from a study of T cell repertoires in cytomegalovirus infection. Whole-study context: It can be stated that public TCR beta signatures indicated CMV infection as well as a matching HLA type.

There are 18 residues in the CDR3. Trimming took 1 base from V and 0 from J, leaving 17 bases between them. Germline values: CDR1 LGHDT, CDR2 YNNKEL (reference sequence). TCRdb reprocessed the reads with MiXCR, giving one entry per CDR3 protein. Seen here are some 940,000 distinct CDR3 sequences, around 32% observed once, and the top ten hold under 15%. The rearrangement links TRBV3-1 to TRBJ2-3; D ambiguous. The source was cultured CD8+ T cells from PBMCs, collected from culture after CMV antigen stimulation. This clonotype originated in a human donor in good health (CMV status not recorded). Some clones in this sample may be carry-over from other donors' samples. This CDR3 reads CASSQVISRKTSTDTQYF. DNA for the CDR3: TGTGCCAGCAGCCAAGTTATCTCCCGGAAAACTAGCACAGATACGCAGTATTTT.